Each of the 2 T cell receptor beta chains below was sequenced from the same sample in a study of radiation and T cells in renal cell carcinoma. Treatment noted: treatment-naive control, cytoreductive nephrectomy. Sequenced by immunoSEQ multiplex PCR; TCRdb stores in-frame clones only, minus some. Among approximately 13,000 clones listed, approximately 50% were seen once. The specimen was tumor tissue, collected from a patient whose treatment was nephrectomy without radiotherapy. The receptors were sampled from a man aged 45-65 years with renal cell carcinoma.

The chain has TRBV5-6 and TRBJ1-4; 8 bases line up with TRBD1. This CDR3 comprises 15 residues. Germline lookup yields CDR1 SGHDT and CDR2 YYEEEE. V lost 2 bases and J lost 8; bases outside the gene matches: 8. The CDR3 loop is CASSFSDRVREKLFF. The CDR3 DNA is TGTGCCAGCAGCTTTTCGGACAGGGTTCGGGAAAAACTGTTTTTT.

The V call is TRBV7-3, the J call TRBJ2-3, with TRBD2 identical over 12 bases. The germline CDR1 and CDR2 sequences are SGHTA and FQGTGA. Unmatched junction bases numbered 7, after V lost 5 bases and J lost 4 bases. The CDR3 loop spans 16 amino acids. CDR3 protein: CASSILAGGPPDTQYF. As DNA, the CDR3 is TGTGCCAGCAGCATCCTAGCGGGGGGGCCCCCAGATACGCAGTATTTT.